This T cell receptor (beta chain) came from a study of T cell responses to AZD1222 COVID-19 vaccine. Looking at the study overall: Second-dose groups at about 4 or about 12 weeks were pooled.

As concerns this clone: Its antigen remains unidentified.

The CDR3 covers 16 residues. With 4 bases clipped from V and 3 bases from J, the junction kept 9 bases outside the gene matches. Germline V gene data show CDR1 as MDHEN and CDR2 as SYDVKM. Libraries were prepared by immunoSEQ multiplex PCR; TCRdb keeps only in-frame clonotypes and omits some of them. The sample records 100,000 or so clones, just under 90% being singletons. Study outcomes and limitations: Females made up more of the donors, who were largely white British, and clonal diversity may have come out too low. Spike-specific TCR breadth and depth went up after people got two AZD1222 doses.

The chain uses TRBV28 and TRBJ2-7; TRBD1 matches at 10 bases. The sequence was obtained from an adult in good health. Sequenced material: peripheral blood, taken on day 0 of AZD1222 vaccination. The CDR3 loop reads CASSSPGTGASYEQYF. In nucleotides, the CDR3 is TGTGCCAGCAGTTCTCCCGGGACAGGGGCTAGCTACGAGCAGTACTTC.